By its share, the clone carrying this T cell receptor (beta chain) is medium-sized. What it binds is not known. This table comes from immunoSEQ multiplex PCR, and its TCRdb copy is limited to in-frame clones, with some not included. The sample records 72,000 or so clones, over 65% being singletons. The source of the sample is a study of T cell clones after liver transplantation. Study context: In this trial, immunosuppression withdrawal was attempted within 2 years of liver transplant. Study-level results: Rather than being deleted, graft donor-reactive T cells may have moved into the graft. Circulating graft-donor-reactive CD4 TCRbeta sequences fell significantly post-transplant in 5 of 8 subjects. Compared with third party-reactive sequences, donor-reactive ones declined more, independent of withdrawal success.

The sequences come from CD4+ T cells from blood, collected at the 22-month timepoint. The sequence derives from a human patient who received a liver transplant. Some T cells may have originated in the graft donor.

The CDR3: CASSLQGAQSSPLHF. The CDR3 DNA reads TGTGCCAGCAGCTTACAGGGGGCGCAGAGTTCACCCCTCCACTTT. The rearrangement joins TRBV7-2 to TRBJ1-6; 8 nucleotides agree with TRBD1. This CDR3 is 15 amino acids long. J gave up 9 bases and V 2 bases, and 6 bases lay outside the gene matches. CDR1 is SGHTA, CDR2 FQGNSA, per germline.